The 14 T cell receptor beta chains given below trace back to one sample, sequenced in a study of T-cell memory formation after mild COVID-19 (dated by TCRdb to the early 2020s). The library was made by 5' RACE. The sample was run on an Illumina NovaSeq 6000. Using fastp at Q25 and MiXCR, TCRdb reprocessed the public reads and kept productive beta chains. Here each entry gathers all rows of one CDR3 protein and keeps the most common genes and DNA. The sample yields about 260,000 distinct CDR3 sequences; roughly 17% were counted once. Of the sample, more than 20% is held by the ten largest clones. Sequencing was carried out using PBMCs or a T cell subset sorted from them (not recorded which). The receptors shown here come from a man between 18 and 35 years old who had mild COVID-19 (a few samples of this study predate the infection). The sample titles of this study are shuffled in the database, so cell type and time point are left out; the donor was told from shared clones.

This clonotype came up a few times. The V call is TRBV20-1, the J call TRBJ1-5; D remains unclear. This CDR3 comprises 14 residues. Trimming cost V 7 bases and J 4 bases, with 17 bases left between them. From germline, CDR1 is DFQATT and CDR2 SNEGSKA (reference sequence). Here the CDR3 reads CSGTSQTLNQPQHF. The CDR3 DNA reads as TGCAGTGGGACCTCTCAAACGTTAAATCAGCCCCAGCATTTT.

The J gene is TRBJ1-1, the V gene TRBV29-1; D not certain. The V and J ends lost 4 bases and 5 bases respectively, with 11 bases between them. CDR1 SQVTM and CDR2 ANQGSEA come from the germline V gene. The CDR3 extends over 12 amino acids. CDR3 region: CSVADFGTEAFF. As DNA, the CDR3 is TGCAGCGTTGCCGACTTCGGGACTGAAGCTTTCTTT.

This clonotype was seen only a few times. This sequence joins TRBV6-6 and TRBJ2-5, with D possibly TRBD2 on 5 matching bases. CDR3 length: 14 residues. CDR1 is MNHNY and CDR2 is SVGAGI in the germline V gene (reference sequence). The V end lost 8 bases, the J end lost 6 bases, and 19 bases lay between the germline ends. The CDR3 protein is CASFVDPGMKTQYF. Written as DNA, the CDR3 is TGTGCCAGCTTCGTTGACCCGGGGATGAAGACCCAGTACTTC.

In its sample, this clonotype was seen many times. The rearrangement joins TRBV7-2 to TRBJ2-3; 12 bases align to TRBD2. Germline CDR1 SGHTA, CDR2 FQGNSA. V trimming: 2 bases; J trimming: 6 bases; junction bases outside the gene matches: 3. The CDR3 is made up of 15 amino acids. CDR3 DNA sequence: TGTGCCAGCAGCTTACTAGCGGGGGGGCTCGATACGCAGTATTTT. It yields the protein CASSLLAGGLDTQYF. Full variable domain (remainder filled in from reference TRBV7-2 and TRBJ2-3): GAGVSQSPSNKVTEKGKDVELRCDPISGHTALYWYRQSLGQGLEFLIYFQGNSAPDKSGLPSDRFSAERTGGSVSTLTIQRTQQEDSAVYLCASSLLAGGLDTQYFGPGTRLTVL.

The chain links TRBV5-4 to TRBJ1-5; D remains ambiguous. V shed 0 bases and J shed 6 bases, with 16 bases lying between them. This CDR3 is 16 amino acids long. Germline CDR1 SGHNT, CDR2 YYREEE (reference sequence). CDR3 in DNA: TGTGCCAGCAGCTTGGGAGGCGCAGCAGGTACTCAGCCCCAGCATTTT. Residues: CASSLGGAAGTQPQHF.

This clonotype was counted a few times. The CDR3 region is CASDGRAGAFF. DNA of the CDR3: TGTGCCAGCGACGGTAGGGCGGGCGCTTTCTTT. The rearrangement uses TRBV3-1 and TRBJ1-1, with D uncertain. This CDR3 has 11 amino acids. V dropped 8 bases and J dropped 11 bases, with 15 bases sitting between them. CDR1 LGHDT and CDR2 YNNKEL come from the germline V gene (reference sequence). Looking up the rest from reference TRBV3-1 and TRBJ1-1 gives the full variable domain: DTAVSQTPKYLVTQMGNDKSIKCEQNLGHDTMYWYKQDSKKFLKIMFSYNNKELIINETVPNRFSPKSPDKAHLNLHINSLELGDSAVYFCASDGRAGAFFGQGTRLTVV.

As DNA, the CDR3 is TGTGCCAGCAGCCCAGAGGTAGCGTCCTACAATGAGCAGTTCTTC. This encodes CASSPEVASYNEQFF. V is TRBV7-9 and J is TRBJ2-1; TRBD2 is a possible D gene (5 bases). V shed 5 bases and J shed 1 base, with 12 bases lying between them. From germline, CDR1 is SEHNR and CDR2 FQNEAQ (reference sequence). The length of the CDR3 is 15 residues.

The chain recombines TRBV2 with TRBJ2-5; 7 nucleotides line up with TRBD2. V gave up 10 bases and J gave up 3 bases; unmatched junction bases: 11. The germline CDR1 and CDR2 sequences are SNHLY and FYNNEI. This CDR3 region has 14 residues. CDR3 residues: CATGNPRGEETQYF. In DNA form, the CDR3 reads TGTGCCACTGGGAATCCCCGGGGGGAAGAGACCCAGTACTTC. The full variable domain, its missing parts supplied by reference TRBV2 and TRBJ2-5, is EPEVTQTPSHQVTQMGQEVILRCVPISNHLYFYWYRQILGQKVEFLVSFYNNEISEKSEIFDDQFSVERPDGSNFTLKIRSTKLEDSAMYFCATGNPRGEETQYFGPGTRLLVL.

This clonotype was counted only a few times. V usage is TRBV7-2 and J usage is TRBJ1-2; unclear D gene. The germline V and J ends were trimmed by 5 bases and 6 bases, with 13 bases remaining between them. The CDR3 is made up of 13 amino acids. Per germline, CDR1 SGHTA and CDR2 FQGNSA. This CDR3 is CASSLGWPNGYTF. CDR3 DNA sequence: TGTGCCAGCAGCCTCGGGTGGCCCAATGGCTACACCTTC. The complete variable domain, with remaining parts taken from reference TRBV7-2 and TRBJ1-2, reads GAGVSQSPSNKVTEKGKDVELRCDPISGHTALYWYRQSLGQGLEFLIYFQGNSAPDKSGLPSDRFSAERTGGSVSTLTIQRTQQEDSAVYLCASSLGWPNGYTFGSGTRLTVV.

V is TRBV4-1 and J is TRBJ1-2; the D is unclear. Trimming pared 1 base from V and 6 bases from J, leaving 15 bases between. Germline CDR1 MGHRA, CDR2 YSYEKL. The CDR3 has 15 amino acids. The CDR3 DNA sequence: TGCGCCAGCAGCCAAGTAACCCCGCTTACGGATGGCTACACCTTC. Its protein is CASSQVTPLTDGYTF.

This clonotype was detected only a few times. The chain carries TRBV18 and TRBJ1-3; no reliable D call. CDR3 length equals 14 residues. Germline V gives CDR1 KGHSH, CDR2 LQKENI. V gave up 1 base and J gave up 0 bases, with 4 bases separating them. CDR3 nucleotide sequence: TGTGCCAGCTCACCACTCCACTCTGGAAACACCATATATTTT. Translating it yields CASSPLHSGNTIYF.

The V and J genes are TRBV4-3 and TRBJ2-3; a weak D match, TRBD2 (5 bases). The CDR3 extends over 16 amino acids. Germline lookup yields CDR1 LGHNA and CDR2 YSLEER. Between the trimmed V and J ends, which lost 0 bases and 6 bases, there was a span of 16 bases. CDR3 DNA: TGCGCCAGCAGCCAAGATCTAGCTAGTGGCTGGGATACGCAGTATTTT. Its protein is CASSQDLASGWDTQYF.

The rearrangement uses TRBV6-9 and TRBJ2-2; 12 bases map to TRBD1. This CDR3 has 18 amino acids. Per the germline V gene, CDR1 is MNHGY and CDR2 is SVAAGI. Trimming at V came to 0 bases and at J to 4 bases, leaving 6 bases not matched to a gene. CDR3: CASSYSRGQGAPTGELFF. CDR3 nucleotide sequence: TGTGCCAGCAGTTATTCGCGGGGACAGGGGGCTCCCACCGGGGAGCTGTTTTTT.

The chain is built from TRBV6-2 or TRBV6-3 and TRBJ2-7; weak D call: TRBD1 (6 bases). The CDR3 contains 13 residues. V lost 2 bases and J lost 3, with 8 bases in between. Germline V gives CDR1 MNHEY, CDR2 SVGEGT. CDR3 region: CASSYQQGYEQYF. CDR3 DNA: TGTGCCAGCAGTTACCAACAGGGCTACGAGCAGTACTTC.